This T cell receptor (beta chain) comes out of a study of T cell responses to AZD1222 COVID-19 vaccine. This clone occurred once. Its antigen is unidentified. Trimming shortened V by 1 base and J by 7 bases, and 11 bases separated the two germline ends. CDR1 and CDR2 from the germline V gene are MGHRA and YSYEKL. The CDR3 runs to 14 residues. TCRdb keeps only in-frame clones here, not all; method: immunoSEQ multiplex PCR. The table lists about 140,000 clones, around 89% of them singletons. Points from the study as a whole: Seropositivity was recorded at baseline in only 6 or 7 AZD1222 recipients. Repertoires were sampled only after the peak T cell response.

This sequence was found in an adult in good health. J is TRBJ2-1 and V is TRBV4-1; D is unclear. The material sequenced was peripheral blood, taken on day 0 of AZD1222 vaccination. The CDR3 region has the DNA TGCGCCAGCAGCCAAGGTCTCGTCGGGAATGAGCAGTTCTTC. Its protein is CASSQGLVGNEQFF.